The TCR beta chain described here comes from a study of CD8 T cells in ankylosing spondylitis. TCRdb independently ran MiXCR on the 5' RACE reads; one entry per CDR3 protein. This repertoire shows some 85,000 distinct CDR3 sequences, more than 8.5% found once; its top ten account for approximately 30%. Regarding the study as a whole: Several highly homologous variants formed a TCR beta motif that appeared characteristic of ankylosing spondylitis blood. Matched synovial fluid from ankylosing spondylitis patients was reported to be enriched for disease-linked clones.

This clonotype has a handful of counts. Its antigen is as yet unknown. Sequencing input: blood, either unsorted or a sorted T cell fraction (not recorded which). This clonotype was obtained from a male donor with ankylosing spondylitis.

The CDR3: CASSLRLAGGIETQYF. As DNA, the CDR3 is TGTGCCAGCAGTTTAAGGCTAGCGGGAGGGATCGAGACCCAGTACTTC. The chain couples TRBV27 to TRBJ2-5; 12 bases agree with TRBD2. The CDR3 spans 16 residues. CDR1 MNHEY and CDR2 SMNVEV come from the germline V gene (reference sequence). After removal of 2 bases from V and 5 bases from J, the junction contained 6 bases not matched to a gene.